This T cell receptor beta chain was identified in a study of neurological immune-mediated disorders (dated by TCRdb to about 2019). The study in broad terms: Among the approximately 34 multiple sclerosis patients, about 31 had relapsing-remitting MS and 3 had secondary progressive MS. Peripheral blood TCR-beta repertoires from HTLV-I-associated myelopathy (HAM/TSP) patients, multiple sclerosis patients and healthy controls were compared by UMI-based sequencing. The cohort was made up of about 65 subjects, consisting of some 15 HAM/TSP patients, approximately 35 multiple sclerosis patients and 20 or so healthy controls. The roughly 99 TCR-beta libraries covered PBMC samples along with longitudinal samples, technical triplicates, and paired sorted CD4+ and CD8+ T-cell subsets.

cDNA synthesis used template-switch 5'RACE with a primer carrying a 10-nucleotide random unique molecular identifier tagging each TCR transcript. Each sequencing run produced over 180 million TCR-beta sequences covering 15-18 subjects. The RNeasy kit was used to extract total RNA. TCR-beta VDJ regions were amplified with primers for the TCR constant region and the 5'RACE anchor, using the KAPA Real-time Library Amplification kit. A first PCR added sample indexes and Illumina adaptors, after which a second PCR increased the library yield. After Ampure bead purification, the roughly 650 bp TCR product was size-selected on a 2% E-gel SizeSelection system. Before pooling, library quality was checked on a Bioanalyzer, concentration was measured with Qubit, and libraries were quantified with the Kapa Library Quantification kit. Paired-end 2 x 150 bp sequencing of the libraries was performed on an Illumina HiSeq 2500. To increase sequence diversity, about 25-31% phiX was spiked into each library pool. The study's processing was this. The UMI-based MiGEC pipeline processed quality-filtered reads and removed over 80% of raw TCR sequences during error correction. VDJ genes were aligned to IMGT germline references, and each clonotype was defined by a unique CDR3 amino acid sequence together with V-J genes. VDJtools evaluated clonal expansion, Shannon diversity and CDR3 relatedness (CalcPairwiseDistances, ClusterSamples); CLCbio workbench built phylogenetic trees. Expanded clones were defined as having at least 8 unique UMIs, based on coefficient-of-variation modelling across technical triplicates. Using fastp at Q25 and MiXCR, TCRdb reprocessed the public reads and kept productive beta chains. Each CDR3 protein gets just one entry, which takes the most common genes and DNA from the rows behind it. Clone size and V and J calls follow TCRdb, not the original study. This sample is represented by approximately 40,000 distinct CDR3 sequences; about 4.1% of them were singletons. Roughly 2.2% of the sample rests with the top ten.

In its sample, this clonotype was seen a few times. Its specific antigen is unknown. Qualities for individual bases were not recorded, and no much larger clone is one base off. Broad study findings and their caveats: In a phylogenetic analysis, the repertoires of 18 out of 34 MS patients fell into a single cluster of related CDR3 sequences, pointing to a possible signature at the repertoire level. No clinical or MRI features were associated with the MS cluster, and the authors said that larger cohorts are needed. Expanded clones from different subjects shared no identical CDR3 amino acid sequences, which suggests that TCR-beta repertoires were private in all groups. TCR clonal expansion was highest in HAM/TSP patients and lowest in MS patients, with MS patients falling below even healthy controls.

The CDR3 numbers 14 residues from cysteine through phenylalanine. The sequence is cut down to CDR3 DNA, 42 bases in frame from base 1. Relative to germline, V is 6 bases shorter and J is 9 bases shorter, with 20 bases between their ends. For unsorted PBMC libraries, 2 million PBMCs were used after storage in RNAlater at -80 degrees C until RNA extraction. The multiple sclerosis patients were enrolled in a US clinical protocol that used magnetic resonance imaging to evaluate disease progression. PBMCs were separated from peripheral blood using Ficoll-Hypaque density gradient centrifugation and then cryopreserved in liquid nitrogen.

This clonotype was sampled from a man in his thirties or forties with multiple sclerosis. Sequencing was done on a sample of PBMCs. The chain links TRBV12-3 or TRBV12-4 with TRBJ1-1; the D segment could be TRBD1, given 5 matching bases. The DNA sequence follows: TGTGCCAGCAGGGGGGGAGTGGTTGAAAGAAAAGCTTTCTTT. Translated, this gives CASRGGVVERKAFF.